Below, 17 T cell receptor beta chains from the same sample are listed, as sequenced in a study of cytomegalovirus exposure and HLA in healthy donors. This PCR relied on a set of 60 Vbeta primers and 13 Jbeta primers. Sequenced by immunoSEQ multiplex PCR; TCRdb stores in-frame clones only, minus some. The sample includes around 130,000 clones. What was sequenced was PBMCs. The receptors originated from a woman in her thirties or forties in good health and CMV-seronegative.

The V gene is TRBV10-2, the J gene TRBJ1-2; TRBD1 is a possible D gene (6 bases). Germline-derived CDR1 and CDR2 are WSHSY and SAAADI. There are 11 residues in the CDR3. Trimming took 4 bases from V and 8 from J, leaving 8 bases between them. This CDR3 reads CASSAGEGYTF. CDR3 DNA sequence: TGCGCCAGCAGTGCAGGGGAAGGCTACACCTTC.

The V and J genes are TRBV5-1 and TRBJ1-4; no reliable D call. The length of the CDR3 is 13 residues. Deletions cut 5 bases from V and 8 bases from J, with 13 bases between. Germline V lookup: CDR1 SGHRS, CDR2 YFSETQ. The CDR3 here is CASRVGSPEKLFF. In DNA form, the CDR3 reads TGCGCCAGCAGGGTGGGGAGTCCCGAAAAACTGTTTTTT.

The gene calls are TRBV6-6 and TRBJ1-2; TRBD1 matches at 8 bases. Germline values: CDR1 MNHNY, CDR2 SVGAGI (reference sequence). The J segment lost 6 bases and the V segment lost 4 bases, leaving 7 bases of the junction unmatched. The CDR3 is 14 amino acids. Here the CDR3 DNA reads TGTGCCAGCAGTTTCCCCGGACAGGGCGATGGCTACACCTTC. This gives the protein CASSFPGQGDGYTF.

V usage is TRBV6-5 and J usage is TRBJ1-6, with TRBD1 matching over 7 bases. Germline loops: CDR1 MNHEY, CDR2 SVGAGI. The V gene end was trimmed by 5 bases and the J gene end by 7 bases; junction bases not matched to a gene: 2. CDR3 size: 13 residues. CDR3 bases: TGTGCCAGCAGTAAGGGGGCGAATTCACCCCTCCACTTT. Translation gives CASSKGANSPLHF.

The chain links TRBV6-5 to TRBJ2-3; D gene uncertain. The ends were cut back, 0 bases at V and 0 bases at J, with 10 bases in the middle. Germline CDR1 is MNHEY and CDR2 is SVGAGI. This CDR3 contains 16 residues. DNA of the CDR3: TGTGCCAGCAGTTACTCGGGTCAGACTAGCACAGATACGCAGTATTTT. As protein: CASSYSGQTSTDTQYF.

The chain recombines TRBV5-6 with TRBJ1-6, with D possibly matching TRBD1 (5 bases). CDR1 SGHDT and CDR2 YYEEEE come from the germline V gene. The CDR3 covers 16 residues. V lost 4 bases, J lost 7 bases, and 18 bases lay in between. The CDR3 DNA is TGTGCCAGCAGCCCCCGACAGTTGATTTTGAATTCACCCCTCCACTTT. This gives the protein CASSPRQLILNSPLHF. Together with reference TRBV5-6 and TRBJ1-6, the CDR3 gives the full variable domain: DAGVTQSPTHLIKTRGQQVTLRCSPKSGHDTVSWYQQALGQGPQFIFQYYEEEERQRGNFPDRFSGHQFPNYSSELNVNALLLGDSALYLCASSPRQLILNSPLHFGNGTRLTVT.

The J gene is TRBJ2-7, the V gene TRBV18; 12 nucleotides align to TRBD1. Germline V gives CDR1 KGHSH, CDR2 LQKENI. J gave up 5 bases and V 2 bases, and 7 bases lay outside the gene matches. The CDR3 is 16 residues long. Written as DNA, the CDR3 is TGTGCCAGCTCACCAGGGACAGGGGGCCTAGCCCACGAGCAGTACTTC. The encoded protein is CASSPGTGGLAHEQYF. Together with reference TRBV18 and TRBJ2-7, the CDR3 gives the full variable domain: NAGVMQNPRHLVRRRGQEARLRCSPMKGHSHVYWYRQLPEEGLKFMVYLQKENIIDESGMPKERFSAEFPKEGPSILRIQQVVRGDSAAYFCASSPGTGGLAHEQYFGPGTRLTVT.

V usage is TRBV7-2 and J usage is TRBJ2-1; 8 nucleotides agree with TRBD2. Germline-derived CDR1 and CDR2 are SGHTA and FQGNSA. This CDR3 spans 17 amino acids. The V segment lost 2 bases and the J segment 6 bases; nucleotides outside the gene matches: 12. The CDR3 DNA sequence: TGTGCCAGCAGCTTATATCCAGAGGCTAGCGGGCTCAATGAGCAGTTCTTC. Protein: CASSLYPEASGLNEQFF.

The V call is TRBV2, the J call TRBJ2-1, with D possibly TRBD2 on 5 matching bases. Germline CDR1 and CDR2: SNHLY and FYNNEI. V was trimmed by 4 bases and J by 6 bases, leaving 7 bases between them. The CDR3 covers 12 residues. The CDR3 region is CASSARGNEQFF. DNA of the CDR3: TGTGCCAGCAGTGCTCGGGGCAATGAGCAGTTCTTC.

J is TRBJ1-5 and V is TRBV10-2, with unresolved D. The V gene's germline CDR1 is WSHSY and CDR2 SAAADI. Trimming removed 4 bases at V and 5 bases at J, with 9 bases between. The CDR3 runs 13 residues. CDR3 protein: CASSASLYQPQHF. The CDR3, as DNA: TGCGCCAGCAGTGCGAGTTTGTATCAGCCCCAGCATTTT.

This chain connects TRBV28 to TRBJ2-2, with D unclear. Germline loops: CDR1 MDHEN, CDR2 SYDVKM. The CDR3 totals 14 residues. V lost 1 base to trimming and J lost 6 bases, with 9 bases between them. The chain's CDR3 is CASSLSPRAGELFF. The DNA of the CDR3 is TGTGCCAGCAGTTTATCCCCTCGGGCCGGGGAGCTGTTTTTT.

The V gene is TRBV2, the J gene TRBJ1-6; D may be TRBD1 (5 bases). Per germline, CDR1 SNHLY and CDR2 FYNNEI. The CDR3 loop spans 14 amino acids. V was shortened by 4 bases and J by 12 bases, with 16 bases between the two germline ends. This CDR3 reads CASSVESGWVPLHF. CDR3 DNA sequence: TGTGCCAGCAGTGTAGAGTCAGGGTGGGTACCCCTCCACTTT. The entire variable domain, with the rest obtained from reference TRBV2 and TRBJ1-6, is as follows: EPEVTQTPSHQVTQMGQEVILRCVPISNHLYFYWYRQILGQKVEFLVSFYNNEISEKSEIFDDQFSVERPDGSNFTLKIRSTKLEDSAMYFCASSVESGWVPLHFGNGTRLTVT.

The CDR3 bases are TGTGCCAGCAGCCCAGACCACAGATTCGAAGCTTTCTTT. Its protein product is CASSPDHRFEAFF. V and J are TRBV7-3 and TRBJ1-1; D not resolved. The V gene's germline CDR1 is SGHTA and CDR2 FQGTGA. Trimming removed 5 bases from V and 8 bases from J, with 15 bases in between. This CDR3 contains 13 residues.

V and J are TRBV11-2 and TRBJ2-2, with a possible D match to TRBD1 (6 bases). Germline V gene data show CDR1 as SGHAT and CDR2 as FQNNGV. This CDR3 has 12 residues. Trimming took 5 bases from V and 6 from J, leaving 7 bases between them. CDR3 bases: TGTGCCAGCAGCCCAGGGGCCGGGGAGCTGTTTTTT. The encoded protein is CASSPGAGELFF.

The chain employs TRBV27 and TRBJ2-2; perhaps TRBD2 as D (6 bases). V dropped 2 bases and J dropped 0 bases, with 7 bases sitting between them. The CDR3 runs 15 residues. Looked up from germline, CDR1 is MNHEY and CDR2 is SMNVEV (reference sequence). CDR3 sequence reads: CASSLPGANTGELFF. DNA for the CDR3: TGTGCCAGCAGTTTACCGGGGGCGAACACCGGGGAGCTGTTTTTT.

The chain employs TRBV7-2 and TRBJ1-4; D is unresolved. This CDR3 has 13 amino acids. V gave up 5 bases and J gave up 3 bases, with 7 bases separating them. Germline CDR1 reads SGHTA; CDR2 reads FQGNSA. Written as DNA, the CDR3 is TGTGCCAGCAGCCCCTCCGCTAATGAAAAACTGTTTTTT. It codes for CASSPSANEKLFF.

V gene TRBV2 combines with J gene TRBJ1-6; D call uncertain. Germline assignment: CDR1 SNHLY and CDR2 FYNNEI. V shed 8 bases and J shed 8 bases, with 13 bases lying between them. The CDR3 loop spans 13 amino acids. The DNA of the CDR3 is TGTGCCAGCGTGGAGGGTTGGGATTCACCCCTCCACTTT. Its protein is CASVEGWDSPLHF.